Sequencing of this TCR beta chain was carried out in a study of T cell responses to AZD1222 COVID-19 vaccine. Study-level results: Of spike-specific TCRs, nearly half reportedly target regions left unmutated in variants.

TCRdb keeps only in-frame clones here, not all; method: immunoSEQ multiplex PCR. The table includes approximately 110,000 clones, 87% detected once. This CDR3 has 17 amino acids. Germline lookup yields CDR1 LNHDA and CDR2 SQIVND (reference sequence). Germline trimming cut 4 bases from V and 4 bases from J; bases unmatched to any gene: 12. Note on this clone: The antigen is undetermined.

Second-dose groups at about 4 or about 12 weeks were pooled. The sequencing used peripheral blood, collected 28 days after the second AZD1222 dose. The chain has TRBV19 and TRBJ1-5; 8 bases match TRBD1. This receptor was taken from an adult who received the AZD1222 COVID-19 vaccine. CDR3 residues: CASSTPLDRGGNQPQHF. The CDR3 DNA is TGTGCCAGTAGTACCCCTCTTGACAGGGGTGGAAATCAGCCCCAGCATTTT.